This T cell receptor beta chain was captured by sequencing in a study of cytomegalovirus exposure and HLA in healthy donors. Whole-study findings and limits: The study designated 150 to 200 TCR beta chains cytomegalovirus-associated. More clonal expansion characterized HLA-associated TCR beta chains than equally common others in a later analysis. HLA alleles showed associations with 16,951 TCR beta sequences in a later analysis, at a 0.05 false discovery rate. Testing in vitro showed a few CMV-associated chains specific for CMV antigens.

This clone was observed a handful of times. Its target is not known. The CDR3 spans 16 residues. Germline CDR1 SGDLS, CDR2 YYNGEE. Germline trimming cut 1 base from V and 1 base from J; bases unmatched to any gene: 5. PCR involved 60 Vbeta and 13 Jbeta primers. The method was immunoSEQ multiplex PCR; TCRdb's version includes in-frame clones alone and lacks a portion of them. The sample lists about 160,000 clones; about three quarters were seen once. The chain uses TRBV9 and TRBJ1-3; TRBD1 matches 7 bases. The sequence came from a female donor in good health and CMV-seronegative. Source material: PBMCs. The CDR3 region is CASSVSPGGSGNTIYF. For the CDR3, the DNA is TGTGCCAGCAGCGTATCCCCAGGGGGTTCTGGAAACACCATATATTTT.